These T cell receptor beta chains were read from a single sample in a study of blood T cell repertoires in COVID-19. Sequenced by immunoSEQ multiplex PCR; TCRdb stores in-frame clones only, minus some. The sample yields over 55,000 clones, roughly three quarters seen once. What was sequenced was peripheral blood. The receptor source for this set is a human donor in a cohort sampled during active COVID-19. The conserved cysteine and the conserved F or W are not part of the CDR3 here. Fields, in order: clone size, J gene, V gene, CDR3 protein. The size field is filled for only some rows; it gives once, few, many or a size class.

NA TRBJ1-4 TRBV19 ASNRATNEKLF
NA TRBJ2-3 TRBV5-4 ASSPEALTTDTQY
NA TRBJ2-2 TRBV19 ASRPGQTATGELF
few TRBJ2-7 TRBV7-9 ASSAAGVPTEQY
NA TRBJ1-1 TRBV5-1 ASSPHGAVATEAF
NA TRBJ1-5 TRBV7-9 ASSLWESQPQH
NA TRBJ2-5 TRBV7-2 ASSPRGTGPGTQY
NA TRBJ1-2 TRBV5-1 ASSLNPATLRGEDGYT
NA TRBJ1-1 TRBV18 ASSPPLVGTEAF
few TRBJ2-3 TRBV11-2 ASSSGLAGEDGTQY
few TRBJ2-1 TRBV27 ASSLMASGRLNEQF
NA TRBJ2-1 TRBV19 ASAGYNEQF
NA TRBJ2-7 TRBV21-1 ASSKLSSGVWETYEQY
few TRBJ2-7 TRBV11-2 ASSSTNEQY
few TRBJ2-1 TRBV7-8 ASSVRLLENEQF
few TRBJ1-1 TRBV6-2/TRBV6-3 ASSLTPGQTEAF
once TRBJ2-2 TRBV10-3 AAKTPGGELF
NA TRBJ1-1 TRBV7-2 ASNDRGGREAF
NA TRBJ1-4 TRBV7-2 ASSRELGGYAYEKLF
NA TRBJ2-6 TRBV5-1 ASSLGGVSGANVLT
NA TRBJ2-1 TRBV28 ASRPLAGGYNEQF